The clone carrying this T cell receptor beta chain was seen a few times. Its antigen remains unidentified. This sample is part of a study of T-cell reconstitution after alpha-beta-depleted transplantation in children. Study-level points and caveats: T-cell numbers and diversity one year post-transplant derived largely from freshly generated T cells.

Trimming removed 0 bases at V and 1 base at J, with 11 bases between. Per germline, CDR1 SGHDT and CDR2 YYEEEE. This CDR3 region has 16 residues. Preparing the TCRbeta library involved the use of unique molecular identifiers. Using its own MiXCR run on the PCR reads, TCRdb lists one record per CDR3 protein. Among about 180,000 distinct CDR3 sequences listed, around 10% were seen once. The chain employs TRBV5-6 and TRBJ2-1, with D perhaps given as TRBD1 or TRBD2 (6 bases each). This TCR came from a boy aged 2-9 years with acute myeloid leukemia, due to receive a stem cell transplant. The starting material was PBMCs, obtained before TCRalphabeta/CD19-depleted stem cell transplant. CDR3 protein: CASSLVQGRSYNEQFF. The DNA of the CDR3 is TGTGCCAGCAGCTTGGTTCAGGGGAGGTCCTACAATGAGCAGTTCTTC.